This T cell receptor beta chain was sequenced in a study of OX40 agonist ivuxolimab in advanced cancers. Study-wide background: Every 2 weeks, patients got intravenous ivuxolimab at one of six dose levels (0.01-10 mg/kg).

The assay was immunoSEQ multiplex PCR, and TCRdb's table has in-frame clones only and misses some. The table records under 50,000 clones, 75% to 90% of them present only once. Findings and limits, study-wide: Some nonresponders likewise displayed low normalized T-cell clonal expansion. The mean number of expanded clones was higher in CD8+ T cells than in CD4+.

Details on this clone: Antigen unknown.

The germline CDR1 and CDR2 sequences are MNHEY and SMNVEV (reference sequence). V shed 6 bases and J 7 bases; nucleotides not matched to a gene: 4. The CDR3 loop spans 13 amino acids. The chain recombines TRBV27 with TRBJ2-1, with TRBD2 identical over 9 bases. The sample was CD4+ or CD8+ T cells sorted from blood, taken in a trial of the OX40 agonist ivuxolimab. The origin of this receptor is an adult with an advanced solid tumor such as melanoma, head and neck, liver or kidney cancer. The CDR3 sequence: CASSPGLANEQFF. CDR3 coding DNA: TGTGCCAGCAGCCCGGGACTAGCTAATGAGCAGTTCTTC.